This passage covers 8 T cell receptor beta chains from one sample sequenced in a study of T cell responses to AZD1222 COVID-19 vaccine. Sequencing used immunoSEQ multiplex PCR; TCRdb keeps in-frame clones, though not all of them. The data show some 95,000 clones, 86% seen once. This material consisted of peripheral blood, taken on day 0 of AZD1222 vaccination. These receptors were collected from an adult in good health.

The V and J genes are TRBV7-9 and TRBJ1-2; 7 nucleotides line up with TRBD1. The V and J ends lost 0 bases and 6 bases, in that order; junction bases with no gene match: 7. Per germline, CDR1 SEHNR and CDR2 FQNEAQ (reference sequence). This CDR3 is built from 15 residues. The CDR3 spells CASSLAIPGQDGYTF. CDR3 DNA: TGTGCCAGCAGCTTAGCAATTCCTGGACAGGATGGCTACACCTTC.

V is TRBV5-1 and J is TRBJ1-1, with D possibly matching TRBD1 (6 bases). The V end lost 4 bases, the J end lost 1 base, and 17 bases lay between the germline ends. The length of the CDR3 is 16 residues. CDR1 and CDR2 (germline): SGHRS, YFSETQ. CDR3 DNA sequence: TGCGCCAGCAGCAGCTCCTCCGGGACACCGAACACTGAAGCTTTCTTT. It specifies CASSSSSGTPNTEAFF.

This clone has more than one count but fewer than ten. In the same sample, other DNA sequences code for this CDR3. The chain recombines TRBV29-1 with TRBJ1-1; 11 bases are shared with TRBD1. There are 13 residues in the CDR3. The junction had 3 bases not matched to a gene; V was cut back by 4 bases and J by 5 bases. Per the germline V gene, CDR1 is SQVTM and CDR2 is ANQGSEA. The CDR3 here is CSVGGTGGTEAFF. DNA for the CDR3: TGCAGCGTTGGTGGGACAGGGGGGACTGAAGCTTTCTTT.

This clone was detected a few times. This chain links TRBV10-2 with TRBJ1-6; 8 nucleotides match TRBD1. With V trimmed by 5 bases and J by 5 bases, 5 bases remained unmatched. Looked up from germline, CDR1 is WSHSY and CDR2 is SAAADI. The CDR3 consists of 15 residues. CDR3 region: CASSPRTGNNSPLHF. CDR3 in DNA: TGCGCCAGCAGTCCCAGGACAGGGAATAATTCACCCCTCCACTTT.

The chain is built from TRBV19 and TRBJ1-1; no clear D gene. V was pared by 5 bases and J by 1 base, with 8 bases between. Germline V gives CDR1 LNHDA, CDR2 SQIVND (reference sequence). The CDR3 sequence is 13 residues long. DNA for the CDR3: TGTGCCAGTAGTTGGGGAAGGAACACTGAAGCTTTCTTT. Its protein product is CASSWGRNTEAFF.

The chain recombines TRBV7-6 with TRBJ2-2, with D perhaps given as TRBD1 or TRBD2 (5 bases each). CDR3 length: 16 amino acids. Per the germline V gene, CDR1 is SGHVS and CDR2 is FNYEAQ. The ends were cut back, 1 base at V and 0 bases at J, with 9 bases in the middle. The CDR3, as DNA: TGTGCCAGCAGCTTAGTCCAGGGACCGAACACCGGGGAGCTGTTTTTT. Translation: CASSLVQGPNTGELFF.

Here the CDR3 DNA reads TGTGCCAGCAGGCAGGGGTCAGATGGCTACACCTTC. It is translated as CASRQGSDGYTF. The J gene is TRBJ1-2, the V gene TRBV6-5; D is perhaps TRBD1 (6 bases). This CDR3 contains 12 residues. The V gene's germline CDR1 is MNHEY and CDR2 SVGAGI. Deletions cut 6 bases from V and 6 bases from J, with 11 bases between.

This clone was detected once. The J gene is TRBJ1-1, the V gene TRBV7-9; D unclear. Per germline, CDR1 SEHNR and CDR2 FQNEAQ (reference sequence). Between the trimmed V and J ends, which lost 2 bases and 1 base, there was a span of 5 bases. The CDR3 has 13 residues. The CDR3 DNA is TGTGCCAGCAGCTTATCAGGGAACACTGAAGCTTTCTTT. Translated: CASSLSGNTEAFF.